This T cell receptor beta chain was found in a study of blood T cell repertoires in COVID-19 (dated by TCRdb to about 2020). For the study in its entirety: Samples from collaborators originated in the United States, Italy and Spain and spanned both the acute and convalescent phases of COVID-19. The material from the prospective study consisted of cDNA or gDNA derived from T cells, B-cell-depleted T cells, or PBMCs. Where available, HLA class I and class II types were obtained from metadata supplied by the sample provider rather than from assay-based typing. Deeply sampled blood TCRbeta repertoires from subjects exposed to, actively infected with, or recovered from COVID-19 were included in the dataset. The repertoires were made available in a free public database intended to serve as a resource for research on the immune response to SARS-CoV-2. Nearly every sample came with metadata listing a de-identified subject ID, COVID-19 status, age in years and sex. Samples came from the ongoing ImmuneRACE study (first 160 participants) plus 1,254 subjects from 6 global collaborators.

This clone occurred a few times. Its antigen is still unknown. It has no much larger one-base neighbor in the sample; base qualities were not kept. General study outcomes and caveats: The amount of clinical and demographic metadata varied by source and participant and was provided uncurated.

V and J are truncated by 7 bases and 6 bases respectively, leaving an intervening sequence of 13 bases. From the cysteine up to the phenylalanine, the CDR3 has a length of 12 residues. Only the CDR3 part of the read is kept: 36 bases, read in frame from the first base. The germline V gene specifies SGDLS as CDR1 and YYNGEE as CDR2. In Seattle, one collaborating source enrolled patients while the infection was active and tracked those patients longitudinally over the course of disease. Collaborating institutions collected whole blood in K2EDTA tubes following their own protocols. For TCRbeta analysis, collaborators shipped samples as frozen whole blood, isolated PBMCs, or DNA extracted from either of those sample types. TCRbeta CDR3 regions were amplified from genomic DNA by means of the immunoSEQ Assay, a bias-controlled multiplex PCR. Concerning the study's data processing: Within the assay, amplification of reference gene primers was used to estimate how many nucleated cells each sample contained. To quantify the absolute abundance of each unique TCRbeta CDR3 rearrangement, sequence reads were collapsed and filtered. For each sample, productive Simpson clonality was calculated as the square root of Simpson's diversity index across productive rearrangements. TCRdb obtained this table from immuneACCESS and retained in-frame rearrangements with V and J assigned. These tables miss some clones; where compared with another copy, unresolved V genes account for less than half of the shortfall, and the remainder is unexplained. V and J calls and clone size come straight from that table; D and trimming were deduced from the DNA. Here the sample has some 250,000 clones; roughly 80% occur a single time. The top ten hold around 7.5% of the sample.

Specimen: peripheral blood. The chain is made from TRBV9 and TRBJ1-2; matching of 6 bases hints at TRBD1 as the D gene. This sequence originates from a woman older than 75 with COVID-19, enrolled during active disease. The CDR3 protein: CASRTPGDGYTF. At the DNA level, the sequence is TGTGCCAGCCGTACCCCAGGGGATGGCTACACCTTC. Supplemented by the reference TRBV9 and TRBJ1-2 proteins around the CDR3, the complete variable domain is DSGVTQTPKHLITATGQRVTLRCSPRSGDLSVYWYQQSLDQGLQFLIQYYNGEERAKGNILERFSAQQFPDLHSELNLSSLELGDSALYFCASRTPGDGYTFGSGTRLTVV.